What follows are 31 T cell receptor beta chains derived from one specimen sequenced in a study of blood T cell repertoires in COVID-19. Method: immunoSEQ multiplex PCR; TCRdb's copy keeps in-frame clones and lacks some. The sample holds 70,000 to 85,000 clones, 65% to 85% seen once. Sequencing input: peripheral blood. The receptor set was obtained from an elderly woman with acute or convalescent COVID-19.

This chain joins TRBV27 and TRBJ1-4; D might be TRBD1 (6 bases). CDR1 is MNHEY and CDR2 is SMNVEV in the germline V gene (reference sequence). This CDR3 spans 14 amino acids. V was clipped by 7 bases and J by 4 bases, with 13 bases between them. The CDR3 here is CASTRGGHNEKLFF. The CDR3, as DNA: TGTGCCAGCACCAGGGGAGGGCATAATGAAAAACTGTTTTTT.

The chain combines TRBV3-1 (or the pseudogene TRBV3-2) with TRBJ2-1; 9 positions match TRBD2. The CDR3 is 11 residues long. V lost 5 bases and J lost 14; bases outside the gene matches: 4. CDR1 and CDR2 (germline): LGHDT, YNNKEL (reference sequence). The CDR3 DNA reads TGTGCCAGCAGCGCCGGGACTAGCAAGTTCTTC. Residues: CASSAGTSKFF.

This chain connects TRBV10-2 to TRBJ1-4, with 9 bases fitting TRBD1. V was pared by 2 bases and J by 5 bases, with 3 bases of the junction left unmatched. The CDR3 sequence is 15 residues long. Germline CDR1 reads WSHSY; CDR2 reads SAAADI. The CDR3 loop is CASSEKTGGNEKLFF. In nucleotides, the CDR3 is TGCGCCAGCAGTGAGAAGACAGGGGGGAATGAAAAACTGTTTTTT.

This clone was counted only a few times. This chain joins TRBV6-6 and TRBJ1-6, with D perhaps matching TRBD1 (6 bases). Trimming took 4 bases from V and 7 from J, leaving 11 bases between them. Germline CDR1 MNHNY, CDR2 SVGAGI (reference sequence). The CDR3 spans 14 residues. CDR3 DNA: TGTGCCAGCAGTTTCCAGGGGCACAATTCACCCCTCCACTTT. Amino acid sequence: CASSFQGHNSPLHF.

This clone was seen only once. Written as DNA, the CDR3 is TGTGCCAGCAGCGCACCACCCCGGCGGCTAGCGGGGACGAACACCGGGGAGCTGTTTTTT. This gives the protein CASSAPPRRLAGTNTGELFF. The chain joins TRBV2 to TRBJ2-2; 9 bases line up with TRBD2. Germline V CDR1 and CDR2: SNHLY, FYNNEI. Losses at the gene ends were 6 bases for V and 0 bases for J; bases not matched to a gene: 17. This CDR3 spans 20 amino acids.

V and J are TRBV19 and TRBJ1-2, with TRBD1 matching over 8 bases. Germline assignment: CDR1 LNHDA and CDR2 SQIVND (reference sequence). Germline trimming cut 3 bases from V and 3 bases from J; bases unmatched to any gene: 9. The CDR3 is 16 residues long. The CDR3 reads CASSMQGASKYYGYTF. The CDR3 DNA reads as TGTGCCAGTAGTATGCAGGGGGCCTCTAAATACTATGGCTACACCTTC.

J is TRBJ1-6 and V is TRBV28, with TRBD1 identical over 9 bases. Looked up from germline, CDR1 is MDHEN and CDR2 is SYDVKM. This CDR3 has 14 residues. Trimming cost V 7 bases and J 10 bases; bases outside gene matches: 8. The CDR3, as DNA: TGTGCCAGCACCACAGGGGGCGATGGATCACCCCTCCACTTT. It codes for CASTTGGDGSPLHF.

The rearrangement uses TRBV20-1 and TRBJ1-2; TRBD1 is a possible D gene (5 bases). Germline values: CDR1 DFQATT, CDR2 SNEGSKA (reference sequence). Trimming shortened V by 5 bases and J by 8 bases, and 9 bases separated the two germline ends. This CDR3 region has 10 residues. The CDR3 spells CSAQPGGYTF. The CDR3 DNA follows: TGCAGTGCTCAACCAGGGGGCTACACCTTC.

The J gene is TRBJ2-7, the V gene TRBV30; 7 bases map to TRBD1. The CDR3 consists of 12 residues. Germline V lookup: CDR1 GTSNPN, CDR2 SVGIG (reference sequence). The V and J ends lost 2 bases and 6 bases, in that order; junction bases with no gene match: 4. The CDR3: CAWSRSGGEQYF. In DNA, the CDR3 is TGTGCCTGGAGTCGTTCAGGGGGCGAGCAGTACTTC.

The chain carries TRBV27 and TRBJ1-2, with 10 bases matching TRBD1. Germline values: CDR1 MNHEY, CDR2 SMNVEV (reference sequence). This CDR3 is 15 amino acids long. Trimming at V came to 6 bases and at J to 8 bases, leaving 12 bases not matched to a gene. The DNA of the CDR3 is TGTGCCAGCAGCTTTGACCGGGACAGGGGTCAGGGCTACACCTTC. Encoded protein: CASSFDRDRGQGYTF.

The chain employs TRBV30 and TRBJ2-7; D perhaps matches TRBD1 (6 bases). CDR3 length: 15 residues. V lost 4 bases to trimming and J lost 2 bases, with 18 bases between them. The germline V gene encodes CDR1 GTSNPN and CDR2 SVGIG (reference sequence). The chain's CDR3 is CAWNIGGPRAYEQYF. Here the CDR3 DNA reads TGTGCCTGGAATATTGGGGGCCCTCGGGCCTACGAGCAGTACTTC.

The chain carries TRBV2 and TRBJ2-4, with D tentatively TRBD2 (5 bases). There are 13 residues in the CDR3. V gave up 7 bases and J gave up 3 bases, with 10 bases separating them. Germline values: CDR1 SNHLY, CDR2 FYNNEI. CDR3 DNA sequence: TGTGCCAGCATGCCGGGGTTCAAAAACATTCAGTACTTC. Translation: CASMPGFKNIQYF. Together with reference TRBV2 and TRBJ2-4, the CDR3 gives the full variable domain: EPEVTQTPSHQVTQMGQEVILRCVPISNHLYFYWYRQILGQKVEFLVSFYNNEISEKSEIFDDQFSVERPDGSNFTLKIRSTKLEDSAMYFCASMPGFKNIQYFGAGTRLSVL.

The chain has TRBV6-6 and TRBJ2-7; 10 bases agree with TRBD1. Trimming at V came to 5 bases and at J to 2 bases, leaving 3 bases not matched to a gene. Germline CDR1 MNHNY, CDR2 SVGAGI (reference sequence). The CDR3 covers 14 residues. The CDR3 protein is CASSGGTGAYEQYF. The CDR3 DNA is TGTGCCAGCAGTGGTGGGACAGGGGCCTACGAGCAGTACTTC.

This chain connects TRBV4-1 to TRBJ1-2; TRBD1 matches 8 bases. The J segment lost 8 bases and the V segment lost 2 bases, leaving 16 bases of the junction unmatched. The germline V gene has CDR1 MGHRA and CDR2 YSYEKL. There are 17 residues in the CDR3. The CDR3 here is CASSQFTNGQGAPGYTF. The CDR3 DNA sequence: TGCGCCAGCAGCCAATTCACAAACGGCCAGGGGGCGCCAGGCTACACCTTC.

The rearrangement joins TRBV4-1 to TRBJ2-7; D is ambiguous. V lost 5 bases, J lost 6 bases, and 17 bases lay in between. The CDR3 is 14 residues long. Germline CDR1 and CDR2: MGHRA and YSYEKL. CDR3 region: CASSIDTRVGEQYF. The CDR3 DNA reads TGCGCCAGCAGCATTGACACCCGAGTAGGCGAGCAGTACTTC.

The chain combines TRBV3-1 (or the pseudogene TRBV3-2) with TRBJ1-1, with 9 bases identical to TRBD1. The CDR3 is 14 residues long. Germline CDR1 and CDR2: LGHDT and YNNKEL (reference sequence). V lost 4 bases, J lost 5 bases, and 5 bases stayed unmatched. In DNA, the CDR3 is TGTGCCAGCAGCCCAACAGGGGGCTGGACTGAAGCTTTCTTT. Its translation is CASSPTGGWTEAFF.

The chain is built from TRBV27 and TRBJ2-1; 7 bases map to TRBD1. The V segment lost 4 bases and the J segment 5 bases; nucleotides outside the gene matches: 5. This CDR3 spans 14 amino acids. Germline V gene sequence: CDR1 MNHEY, CDR2 SMNVEV (reference sequence). In DNA form, the CDR3 reads TGTGCCAGCAGTTCGGGACAGATCCACAATGAGCAGTTCTTC. Residues: CASSSGQIHNEQFF.

This chain links TRBV3-1 (or the pseudogene TRBV3-2) with TRBJ2-7, with 11 positions matching TRBD1. Unmatched junction bases numbered 6, after V lost 6 bases and J lost 5 bases. CDR3 length equals 14 residues. The germline V gene encodes CDR1 LGHDT and CDR2 YNNKEL (reference sequence). CDR3 protein: CASSLDRGLDEQYF. The CDR3 coding sequence is TGTGCCAGCAGTCTGGACAGGGGGCTCGACGAGCAGTACTTC.

The chain uses TRBV28 and TRBJ1-2; 8 bases align to TRBD1. With V trimmed by 4 bases and J by 4 bases, 8 bases remained unmatched. CDR1 MDHEN and CDR2 SYDVKM come from the germline V gene. The CDR3 spans 15 residues. CDR3 in amino acids: CASSSGGGRAYGYTF. The CDR3 DNA is TGTGCCAGCAGTTCAGGGGGCGGACGGGCCTATGGCTACACCTTC.

In DNA form, the CDR3 reads TGCAGTGCTCCCGGCGGCTATGGCTACACCTTC. Translation gives CSAPGGYGYTF. The chain combines TRBV20-1 with TRBJ1-2; D ambiguous. Trimming took 5 bases from V and 4 from J, leaving 8 bases between them. This CDR3 has 11 residues. Germline CDR1 and CDR2: DFQATT and SNEGSKA (reference sequence).

This clone was detected once. The V call is TRBV19, the J call TRBJ1-5; a possible D gene is TRBD1 (6 bases). The CDR3 runs to 16 residues. Trimming left V 8 bases short and J 3 bases short, with 20 bases between. Per germline, CDR1 LNHDA and CDR2 SQIVND (reference sequence). The CDR3 reads CASQGQKDRANQPQHF. The CDR3 DNA sequence: TGTGCCAGTCAGGGGCAGAAGGATAGAGCCAATCAGCCCCAGCATTTT. The complete variable domain, with remaining parts taken from reference TRBV19 and TRBJ1-5, reads DGGITQSPKYLFRKEGQNVTLSCEQNLNHDAMYWYRQDPGQGLRLIYYSQIVNDFQKGDIAEGYSVSREKKESFPLTVTSAQKNPTAFYLCASQGQKDRANQPQHFGDGTRLSIL.

The chain joins TRBV29-1 to TRBJ2-5, with a tentative D call TRBD1 (5 bases). Germline CDR1 SQVTM, CDR2 ANQGSEA. Trimming took 4 bases from V and 5 from J, leaving 14 bases between them. CDR3 size: 13 residues. CDR3 coding DNA: TGCAGCGTTGGAAGGGGCCGCAAGGAGACCCAGTACTTC. Protein product: CSVGRGRKETQYF.

V and J are TRBV15 and TRBJ1-1, with D possibly TRBD1 on 6 matching bases. The CDR3 extends over 14 amino acids. V dropped 0 bases and J dropped 2 bases, with 7 bases sitting between them. From germline, CDR1 is LNHNV and CDR2 YYDKDF (reference sequence). CDR3 nucleotide sequence: TGTGCCACCAGCAGAGACAGGGGAAACACTGAAGCTTTCTTT. The encoded protein is CATSRDRGNTEAFF. The whole variable domain, filled in from reference TRBV15 and TRBJ1-1, reads DAMVIQNPRYQVTQFGKPVTLSCSQTLNHNVMYWYQQKSSQAPKLLFHYYDKDFNNEADTPDNFQSRRPNTSFCFLDIRSPGLGDTAMYLCATSRDRGNTEAFFGQGTRLTVV.

A single count supports this clone. CDR3 nucleotides: TGTGCCAGCAGTTATTCATCGGGAACTGGAAACACCATATATTTT. Encoded protein: CASSYSSGTGNTIYF. J is TRBJ1-3 and V is TRBV6-5; D call uncertain. The CDR3 runs to 15 residues. Trimming left V 3 bases short and J 2 bases short, with 11 bases between. Germline CDR1 and CDR2: MNHEY and SVGAGI.

This chain links TRBV11-2 with TRBJ2-7; D ambiguous. Trimming stripped 7 bases from V and 0 bases from J, with 16 bases between. In germline, CDR1 is SGHAT, CDR2 FQNNGV. The CDR3 contains 15 residues. The CDR3 loop is CASTPLQRSSYEQYF. The CDR3 nucleotides are TGTGCCAGCACCCCGTTGCAGCGAAGCTCCTACGAGCAGTACTTC.

The genes are TRBV2 and TRBJ1-1; 7 bases agree with TRBD1. The length of the CDR3 is 13 residues. The germline gives CDR1 SNHLY, CDR2 FYNNEI. CDR3 residues: CAEGPGGYTEAFF. CDR3 nucleotides: TGTGCGGAAGGCCCAGGGGGTTACACTGAAGCTTTCTTT.

CDR3 residues: CASSLWTSSNEQFF. CDR3 DNA: TGTGCCAGCAGTTTATGGACTTCATCCAATGAGCAGTTCTTC. This rearrangement joins TRBV28 to TRBJ2-1, with D uncertain. Germline loops: CDR1 MDHEN, CDR2 SYDVKM. Trimming took 0 bases from V and 6 from J, leaving 9 bases between them. There are 14 residues in the CDR3.

The chain recombines TRBV10-1 with TRBJ2-3, with TRBD1 identical over 9 bases. The V gene's germline CDR1 is WNHNN and CDR2 SYGVQD (reference sequence). The CDR3 is made up of 14 amino acids. V lost 6 bases to trimming and J lost 5 bases; unmatched junction nucleotides: 6. CDR3 in amino acids: CASSTGGNGDTQYF. The DNA of the CDR3 is TGCGCCAGCAGCACAGGGGGCAACGGAGATACGCAGTATTTT.

The chain employs TRBV6-1 and TRBJ1-5; 8 bases align to TRBD1. This CDR3 spans 17 amino acids. CDR1 is MNHNS, CDR2 SASEGT, per germline. Trimming took 3 bases from V and 6 from J; bases not matched to a gene: 13. The DNA for the CDR3 is TGTGCCAGCAGTGAGAGGGGCAGGGGGCGACTAGGTCAGCCCCAGCATTTT. As protein: CASSERGRGRLGQPQHF.

This chain joins TRBV19 and TRBJ1-4; D is possibly TRBD1 (6 bases). The CDR3 contains 16 residues. V lost 5 bases and J 5 bases, leaving 18 bases between the germline ends. Germline V gene sequence: CDR1 LNHDA, CDR2 SQIVND (reference sequence). CDR3 DNA sequence: TGTGCCAGTAGTGTGACATGGGGGGGCCCGAATGAAAAACTGTTTTTT. Amino acid sequence: CASSVTWGGPNEKLFF.

This chain uses TRBV5-4 with TRBJ2-2, with 7 positions matching TRBD2. The germline CDR1 and CDR2 sequences are SGHNT and YYREEE (reference sequence). This CDR3 has 15 amino acids. J was trimmed by 0 bases and V by 1 base; bases with no gene match: 0. CDR3 amino acids: CASSLRGANTGELFF. CDR3 sequence (DNA): TGTGCCAGCAGCTTGCGGGGGGCGAACACCGGGGAGCTGTTTTTT. The full variable domain, rest sourced from reference TRBV5-4 and TRBJ2-2, is ETGVTQSPTHLIKTRGQQVTLRCSSQSGHNTVSWYQQALGQGPQFIFQYYREEENGRGNFPPRFSGLQFPNYSSELNVNALELDDSALYLCASSLRGANTGELFFGEGSRLTVL.